This T cell receptor (beta chain) was sequenced for a study of blood T cell repertoires in COVID-19. Profiling relied on immunoSEQ multiplex PCR, and the TCRdb table lists in-frame clones only, not all of them. The sample carries around 94,000 clones, more than 75% recorded once. Germline lookup yields CDR1 KGHSH and CDR2 LQKENI. The CDR3 runs 14 residues. V gave up 2 bases and J gave up 1 base, with 8 bases separating them. Specimen: peripheral blood. The source is a man between 50 and 59 years old with active or convalescent COVID-19. The chain joins TRBV18 to TRBJ1-1; D not certain. The CDR3 loop reads CASSPGAENTEAFF. CDR3 DNA sequence: TGTGCCAGCTCACCAGGAGCGGAGAACACTGAAGCTTTCTTT.